The clone carrying this T cell receptor beta chain has ten or more counts. What it binds is unknown. The germline gives CDR1 SGHTA, CDR2 FQGNSA. This CDR3 is built from 15 residues. Trimming took off 7 bases at V and 3 bases at J, with 18 bases between the two ends. The entry originates in a study of beta chain features in type 1 diabetes. The isolated RNA, all of it, was reverse transcribed, so expressed TCRB transcripts were what got sequenced. Only in-frame clones appear in the TCRdb table, and some are missing; sequencing was by immunoSEQ multiplex PCR. Seen here are almost 350,000 clones, over 7% observed once, and the top ten hold about 1%. Study results and caveats: Shorter TCRB CDR3s, moderately but significantly so, were found in Type 1 diabetes patients in all four CD4+ subsets.

This clonotype was obtained from a man aged 30 to 45 with type 1 diabetes. Sample: central memory CD4+ T cells from blood. V is TRBV7-2 and J is TRBJ1-2; D is ambiguous. The CDR3 nucleotides are TGTGCCAGCACCCCCGGGGTCTCGGGAGACTATGGCTACACCTTC. The encoded protein is CASTPGVSGDYGYTF.